This T cell receptor beta chain was retrieved from a study of cytomegalovirus exposure and HLA in healthy donors. This clone was detected a few times. Its cognate antigen is unknown. Regarding the study as a whole: In terms of immune exposure information, only CMV serostatus was available. Segments of the TCR beta V type were, in most cases, productive about 87% or about 30% of the time in an earlier analysis. 150 to 200 TCR beta chains were listed as cytomegalovirus-associated.

The CDR3 sequence is 14 residues long. Per germline, CDR1 SGDLS and CDR2 YYNGEE. Trimming shortened V by 3 bases and J by 4 bases, and 13 bases separated the two germline ends. Vbeta (60) and Jbeta (13) primers were used in the PCR. Sequencing used immunoSEQ multiplex PCR; TCRdb keeps in-frame clones, though not all of them. Found here are about 160,000 clones, roughly 81% of them singletons; the top ten hold about 13%. The sample taken for sequencing was PBMCs. The receptor was isolated from a woman between 45 and 65 years old in good health and CMV-seronegative. The chain employs TRBV9 and TRBJ1-2; D is unclear. CDR3 residues: CASSAGLGIYGYTF. DNA of the CDR3: TGTGCCAGCAGCGCCGGACTGGGAATCTATGGCTACACCTTC.